One sample yielded the 16 T cell receptor beta chains listed below, sequenced in a study of T cells in Graves' hyperthyroidism and ophthalmopathy. TCR beta CDR3 regions were amplified from RNA. The TCR CDR3 first-round RT-PCR relied on the HTBI primer set. TCRdb re-called the multiplex PCR reads through MiXCR, storing one row per CDR3 protein. The table shows hundreds of thousands of distinct CDR3 sequences, with around 15% occurring only once. Sample: blood. The source of these receptors is a woman in her fifties or sixties with Graves' ophthalmopathy.

This clonotype has at least ten counts. This chain links TRBV20-1 with TRBJ2-7, with 7 bases matching TRBD2. CDR3 length equals 14 residues. V gave up 3 bases and J gave up 2 bases; unmatched junction bases: 7. CDR1 is DFQATT, CDR2 SNEGSKA, per germline (reference sequence). Written as DNA, the CDR3 is TGCAGTGCTAGCTACTCTAGCGGCCCCTACGAGCAGTACTTC. Translation: CSASYSSGPYEQYF.

This clonotype was recorded at least ten times. The chain employs TRBV20-1 and TRBJ2-1; 11 positions match TRBD2. V gave up 6 bases and J gave up 6 bases; unmatched junction bases: 4. Germline V gene lookup returns CDR1 DFQATT and CDR2 SNEGSKA (reference sequence). This CDR3 is built from 13 residues. DNA of the CDR3: TGCAGTGCCCTTAGCGGGAGGGGCAATGAGCAGTTCTTC. Translated, it gives CSALSGRGNEQFF.

There are many counts of this clonotype. The chain employs TRBV5-1 and TRBJ2-3, with a weak D call TRBD1 (5 bases). Deletions cut 1 base from V and 1 base from J, with 13 bases between. The CDR3 runs 16 residues. CDR1 is SGHRS and CDR2 is YFSETQ in the germline V gene. The CDR3 nucleotides are TGCGCCAGCAGCTTGAGGCAGGGCCTAGGCACAGATACGCAGTATTTT. It encodes CASSLRQGLGTDTQYF.

This clonotype was seen repeatedly, ten times or more. The chain carries TRBV24-1 and TRBJ2-3; TRBD2 might be the D (5 bases). The CDR3 runs 15 residues. CDR1 is KGHDR and CDR2 is SFDVKD in the germline V gene. With 1 base removed from V and 4 bases from J, the gap between germline ends came to 11 bases. This CDR3 is CATSDLSGSPDTQYF. The CDR3, as DNA: TGTGCCACCAGTGATTTATCGGGGAGCCCAGATACGCAGTATTTT.

This clonotype occurred many times. The rearrangement uses TRBV5-1 and TRBJ2-1; 11 positions match TRBD1. From germline, CDR1 is SGHRS and CDR2 YFSETQ. Trimming took 1 base from V and 7 from J; bases not matched to a gene: 10. CDR3 length: 17 residues. The CDR3, as DNA: TGCGCCAGCAGCTTGCAACCCCCGGGACAGGGGGGGAATGAGCAGTTCTTC. The encoded protein is CASSLQPPGQGGNEQFF.

This clonotype was picked up a small number of times. V gene TRBV20-1 combines with J gene TRBJ2-6, with D possibly matching TRBD1 (5 bases). Trimming took 3 bases from V and 2 from J, leaving 14 bases between them. The CDR3 spans 16 residues. Germline assignment: CDR1 DFQATT and CDR2 SNEGSKA (reference sequence). CDR3 DNA sequence: TGCAGTGCTAGCCAGGGCGCGGTCCCTGGGGCCAACGTCCTGACTTTC. Protein sequence: CSASQGAVPGANVLTF.

This chain links TRBV6-4 with TRBJ2-2; TRBD1 matches 9 bases. This CDR3 has 18 amino acids. Unmatched junction bases numbered 13, after V lost 7 bases and J lost 1 base. Per germline, CDR1 MRHNA and CDR2 SNTAGT. The CDR3 spells CASISLSPGQGNTGELFF. In DNA, the CDR3 is TGTGCCAGCATTTCCCTTTCCCCGGGACAGGGGAACACCGGGGAGCTGTTTTTT.

J is TRBJ2-4 and V is TRBV5-5; no firm D call. CDR3 length equals 14 residues. The ends were cut back, 0 bases at V and 4 bases at J, with 8 bases in the middle. Germline V lookup: CDR1 SGHKS, CDR2 YYEKEE (reference sequence). CDR3 region: CASSLVAGKNIQYF. The CDR3 DNA sequence: TGTGCCAGCAGCTTGGTGGCAGGTAAAAACATTCAGTACTTC. The variable domain in full, with the rest retrieved from reference TRBV5-5 and TRBJ2-4, is DAGVTQSPTHLIKTRGQQVTLRCSPISGHKSVSWYQQVLGQGPQFIFQYYEKEERGRGNFPDRFSARQFPNYSSELNVNALLLGDSALYLCASSLVAGKNIQYFGAGTRLSVL.

This clonotype was counted at least ten times. The chain carries TRBV20-1 and TRBJ2-1; tentative D call: TRBD2 (6 bases). CDR3 length: 14 amino acids. Trimming shortened V by 4 bases and J by 2 bases, and 12 bases separated the two germline ends. Germline V CDR1 and CDR2: DFQATT, SNEGSKA (reference sequence). The CDR3 DNA reads as TGCAGTGCTACAGTCGGGAGACCCTACAATGAGCAGTTCTTC. It specifies CSATVGRPYNEQFF.

In its sample, this clonotype was seen many times. The gene calls are TRBV20-1 and TRBJ2-1; possible D gene TRBD2, 6 bases. CDR1 and CDR2 (germline): DFQATT, SNEGSKA (reference sequence). This CDR3 is 16 amino acids long. V was shortened by 1 base and J by 2 bases, with 15 bases between the two germline ends. As DNA, the CDR3 is TGCAGTGCTAGAGTAAGGGGACTCAGAGCCTACAATGAGCAGTTCTTC. This gives the protein CSARVRGLRAYNEQFF.

J is TRBJ2-7 and V is TRBV14; 8 bases match TRBD1. Germline CDR1 is SGHDN and CDR2 is FVKESK. With V trimmed by 5 bases and J by 0 bases, 6 bases remained unmatched. This CDR3 has 15 amino acids. CDR3 nucleotide sequence: TGTGCCAGCAGCGCGGACAGGGAGGCCTCCTACGAGCAGTACTTC. Amino acid sequence: CASSADREASYEQYF.

This chain links TRBV20-1 with TRBJ2-1; D ambiguous. CDR3 length: 14 residues. V lost 1 base and J 6 bases, leaving 13 bases between the germline ends. Germline assignment: CDR1 DFQATT and CDR2 SNEGSKA (reference sequence). The CDR3 protein is CSARVEARANEQFF. The CDR3 region has the DNA TGCAGTGCTAGAGTTGAAGCACGGGCCAATGAGCAGTTCTTC.

This clonotype was detected many times. The chain is built from TRBV12-3 or TRBV12-4 and TRBJ2-1; 9 bases align to TRBD2. The J segment lost 6 bases and the V segment lost 2 bases, leaving 2 bases of the junction unmatched. The CDR3 loop spans 14 amino acids. CDR3 residues: CASSLSGRSNEQFF. The CDR3 DNA reads as TGTGCCAGCAGTTTAAGCGGGAGGAGCAATGAGCAGTTCTTC.

The chain has TRBV7-9 and TRBJ1-6, with 7 bases that match TRBD1. CDR1 SEHNR and CDR2 FQNEAQ come from the germline V gene (reference sequence). CDR3 length: 15 residues. With 4 bases clipped from V and 5 bases from J, the junction kept 5 bases outside the gene matches. The CDR3 protein is CASSSPDRDNSPLHF. The CDR3 region has the DNA TGTGCCAGCAGCTCCCCTGACAGGGATAATTCACCCCTCCACTTT.

This clonotype occurred many times. In DNA form, the CDR3 reads TGTGCCATCCGGGACCACACAGATACGCAGTATTTT. It translates to CAIRDHTDTQYF. V and J are TRBV10-3 and TRBJ2-3; D is possibly TRBD1 or TRBD2 (5 bases each). V lost 8 bases to trimming and J lost 2 bases, with 8 bases between them. Germline assignment: CDR1 ENHRY and CDR2 SYGVKD. The CDR3 consists of 12 residues.

As concerns this clonotype: A clone one base away is much larger, so this may be a read error. The chain combines TRBV20-1 with TRBJ1-5, with 10 nucleotides matching TRBD1. CDR1 DFQATT and CDR2 SNEGSKA come from the germline V gene (reference sequence). CDR3 size: 14 residues. The CDR3 region has the DNA TGCAGTGCAAGGACAGGGGGATCAGATCAGCCCCTGCATTTT. It encodes CSARTGGSDQPLHF.